The present entry profiles one T cell receptor beta chain with its context. This clone was recorded only once. It has no known antigen specificity. The sample holds no much larger clone one base away, and base qualities are not on file. TCRbeta CDR3 regions were amplified from genomic DNA using the immunoSEQ Assay, a bias-controlled multiplex PCR. From the authors' description of their analysis: The number of nucleated cells in each sample was estimated by amplification of reference gene primers within the assay. To quantify the absolute abundance of each unique TCRbeta CDR3 rearrangement, sequence reads were collapsed and filtered. For each sample, productive Simpson clonality was calculated as the square root of Simpson's diversity index across productive rearrangements. This is the immuneACCESS table as TCRdb keeps it, with only in-frame sequences that have V and J called. A part of the clones is gone; compared with another copy, unresolved V genes explain less than half, and the rest is unexplained. V, J and clone size are those of that table, while D and trimming were read from the DNA. In this sample the table shows around 60,000 clones, around 82% of which occur a single time. The ten largest account for around 16% of the sample.

The data belong to a study of blood T cell repertoires in COVID-19 (dated by TCRdb to the early 2020s). Regarding the research as a whole: Samples from collaborators originated in the United States, Italy and Spain and spanned both the acute and convalescent phases of COVID-19. The dataset comprised deeply sampled blood TCRbeta repertoires from subjects exposed to, actively infected with, or recovered from COVID-19. Samples were obtained from the ongoing ImmuneRACE study (first 160 participants) and from 1,254 subjects provided by 6 global collaborators. A freely available public database, intended as a resource for researchers studying the immune response to SARS-CoV-2, is where the repertoires were released. Where HLA class I and class II types were available, the types were taken from metadata supplied by the sample provider, not from assay-based typing. Nearly every sample came with metadata listing a de-identified subject ID, COVID-19 status, age in years and sex. The material from the prospective study consisted of cDNA or gDNA derived from T cells, B-cell-depleted T cells, or PBMCs. Results the study describes overall, beyond this receptor: The amount of clinical and demographic metadata varied by source and participant and was provided uncurated.

Counted from cysteine to phenylalanine, this CDR3 has 15 amino acids. Only the CDR3 portion is preserved as DNA: 45 bases, with reading frame beginning at the first base. CDR1 and CDR2 are read off the germline V gene as SGHRS and YFSETQ. The junction carries 11 bases between V and J, which are trimmed by 4 bases and 0 bases respectively. At one collaborating source in Seattle, patients were enrolled during active infection and were followed longitudinally through the course of disease. Whole blood was collected in K2EDTA tubes by collaborating institutions according to the institutions' own protocols. For TCRbeta analysis, collaborator samples were shipped as frozen whole blood, as isolated PBMCs, or as DNA extracted from either sample type.

The source material was peripheral blood. This chain joins TRBV5-1 to TRBJ1-3; the D segment cannot be called with confidence. The origin of this receptor is a man in his sixties with COVID-19, enrolled during active disease. The sequence in DNA is TGCGCCAGCAGCACCGGAGGAGGCTCTGGAAACACCATATATTTT. It is translated as CASSTGGGSGNTIYF.